What follows are 9 T cell receptor beta chains derived from one specimen sequenced in a study of T cell repertoires in cytomegalovirus infection. TCRdb used MiXCR to reprocess the reads, holding one entry per CDR3 protein. The sample lists approximately 730,000 distinct CDR3 sequences; 30% to 35% were seen once. Their recognized antigens are unknown. The source was cultured PBMCs, collected from culture after CMV antigen stimulation. Receptors were obtained from a human donor in good health (CMV status not recorded). Some clones in this sample may be carry-over from other donors' samples.

In its sample, this clonotype was seen a few times. This sequence joins TRBV6-1 and TRBJ1-4; no definite D call. The V gene's germline CDR1 is MNHNS and CDR2 SASEGT. The V end lost 6 bases, the J end lost 0 bases, and 26 bases lay between the germline ends. This CDR3 spans 20 amino acids. In DNA form, the CDR3 reads TGTGCCAGCAGCTCGAAGACCCCAGGAATCCGGGAGGCAACTAATGAAAAACTGTTTTTT. It yields the protein CASSSKTPGIREATNEKLFF.

This clonotype was seen ten or more times. The J gene is TRBJ1-6, the V gene TRBV7-2; D unresolved. The CDR3 runs to 15 residues. Deletions cut 1 base from V and 7 bases from J, with 11 bases between. Germline V CDR1 and CDR2: SGHTA, FQGNSA. CDR3 residues: CASSLVPFDNSPLHF. CDR3 sequence (DNA): TGTGCCAGCAGCTTAGTTCCGTTCGACAATTCACCCCTCCACTTT.

The rearrangement uses TRBV6-2 or TRBV6-3 and TRBJ2-5; tentative D call: TRBD2 (6 bases). CDR1 and CDR2 (germline): MNHEY, SVGEGT. The CDR3 covers 15 residues. V gave up 5 bases and J gave up 4 bases, with 17 bases separating them. The CDR3 loop reads CASSLRRELGETQYF. The CDR3 DNA follows: TGTGCCAGCAGTCTTAGACGGGAGTTAGGAGAGACCCAGTACTTC.

Here the CDR3 DNA reads TGTGCCAGCAGTTCTTGGGGCAGGGACTATGGCTACACCTTC. Translating it yields CASSSWGRDYGYTF. The chain recombines TRBV5-5 with TRBJ1-2; D may be TRBD1 (5 bases). Per the germline V gene, CDR1 is SGHKS and CDR2 is YYEKEE (reference sequence). The ends were cut back, 5 bases at V and 3 bases at J, with 14 bases in the middle. This CDR3 spans 14 amino acids.

This clonotype was seen many times. The J gene is TRBJ1-5, the V gene TRBV6-5, with D possibly being TRBD1 (5 bases). The CDR3 has 13 residues. The germline gives CDR1 MNHEY, CDR2 SVGAGI. The V gene lost 0 bases and the J gene lost 12 bases, with 12 bases spanning the gap. CDR3: CASSYSKGERQHF. The CDR3 region has the DNA TGTGCCAGCAGTTACTCGAAAGGGGAACGCCAGCATTTT.

This rearrangement joins TRBV5-4 to TRBJ2-3, with D perhaps TRBD2 (6 bases). The CDR3 covers 14 residues. Germline V lookup: CDR1 SGHNT, CDR2 YYREEE (reference sequence). V shed 3 bases and J shed 5 bases, with 13 bases lying between them. The CDR3 bases are TGTGCCAGCAGCTCCGGGACTTCGGGAGATACGCAGTATTTT. This encodes CASSSGTSGDTQYF.

This chain joins TRBV7-9 and TRBJ2-3; D may be TRBD2 (5 bases). There are 14 residues in the CDR3. Between the trimmed V and J ends, which lost 3 bases and 3 bases, there was a span of 10 bases. Germline V gives CDR1 SEHNR, CDR2 FQNEAQ (reference sequence). The CDR3 sequence is CASSFFGVTDTQYF. For the CDR3, the DNA is TGTGCCAGCAGCTTTTTCGGGGTTACAGATACGCAGTATTTT.

The chain carries TRBV27 and TRBJ2-3; 9 bases match TRBD1. There are 17 residues in the CDR3. The trim removed 6 bases at V and 1 base at J, leaving 11 bases unmatched. CDR1 is MNHEY, CDR2 SMNVEV, per germline (reference sequence). The CDR3 DNA is TGTGCCAGCAGGACCGGGACAGGGCAATGGGGCACAGATACGCAGTATTTT. This gives the protein CASRTGTGQWGTDTQYF.

V and J are TRBV14 and TRBJ1-4, with D uncertain. From germline, CDR1 is SGHDN and CDR2 FVKESK. This CDR3 is built from 15 residues. Between the trimmed V and J ends, which lost 2 bases and 5 bases, there was a span of 12 bases. CDR3 DNA sequence: TGTGCCAGCAGCCAAAGGGAGGGCCCAAATGAAAAACTGTTTTTT. Translated: CASSQREGPNEKLFF.